One and the same sample provided the 9 T cell receptor beta chains below, sequenced in a study of blood T cell repertoires in COVID-19. The table came from immunoSEQ multiplex PCR; TCRdb's copy has only in-frame clones and leaves some out. The sample shows 120,000 to 150,000 clones, roughly 85% of them seen only once. Source material: peripheral blood. These TCRs come from a man in his fifties or sixties with acute or convalescent COVID-19.

This clone was picked up a small number of times. The chain recombines TRBV28 with TRBJ2-1; D possibly corresponds to TRBD1 (6 bases). The V and J ends lost 2 bases and 0 bases respectively, with 11 bases between them. Germline CDR1 and CDR2: MDHEN and SYDVKM. The CDR3 has 16 amino acids. The CDR3 loop reads CASSLRGSSSYNEQFF. In DNA form, the CDR3 reads TGTGCCAGCAGTTTAAGGGGGTCGAGCTCCTACAATGAGCAGTTCTTC. Filled out from reference TRBV28 and TRBJ2-1, the complete variable domain reads DVKVTQSSRYLVKRTGEKVFLECVQDMDHENMFWYRQDPGLGLRLIYFSYDVKMKEKGDIPEGYSVSREKKERFSLILESASTNQTSMYLCASSLRGSSSYNEQFFGPGTRLTVL.

This chain uses TRBV7-9 with TRBJ2-7, with 10 nucleotides matching TRBD2. This CDR3 has 15 amino acids. V shed 3 bases, J shed 0 bases, and the junction held 2 bases outside the gene matches. CDR1 is SEHNR, CDR2 FQNEAQ, per germline (reference sequence). The CDR3 nucleotides read TGTGCCAGCAGCTTGACTAGCGGGTCCTCCTACGAGCAGTACTTC. Translation: CASSLTSGSSYEQYF.

This chain links TRBV5-1 with TRBJ2-3; D not resolved. CDR3 size: 12 residues. Per germline, CDR1 SGHRS and CDR2 YFSETQ. Deletions cut 4 bases from V and 2 bases from J, with 5 bases between. Here the CDR3 DNA reads TGCGCCAGCAGCCCAAACACAGATACGCAGTATTTT. It specifies CASSPNTDTQYF. Drawing the rest from reference TRBV5-1 and TRBJ2-3, the complete variable domain is KAGVTQTPRYLIKTRGQQVTLSCSPISGHRSVSWYQQTPGQGLQFLFEYFSETQRNKGNFPGRFSGRQFSNSRSEMNVSTLELGDSALYLCASSPNTDTQYFGPGTRLTVL.

The chain recombines TRBV6-5 with TRBJ2-3; 13 positions match TRBD2. The V segment lost 4 bases and the J segment 4 bases; nucleotides outside the gene matches: 2. Germline CDR1 MNHEY, CDR2 SVGAGI. The CDR3 runs to 15 residues. The CDR3, as DNA: TGTGCCAGCAGTTTTACTAGCGGGGGGGCAGATACGCAGTATTTT. Translation: CASSFTSGGADTQYF.

This chain uses TRBV6-5 with TRBJ2-7, with TRBD1 matching over 7 bases. J was trimmed by 7 bases and V by 0 bases; bases with no gene match: 9. Germline V CDR1 and CDR2: MNHEY, SVGAGI. The CDR3 covers 15 residues. The CDR3 DNA reads as TGTGCCAGCAGTTACTCGGCGACAGGGCCTCGGGAGCAGTACTTC. This encodes CASSYSATGPREQYF.

This rearrangement joins TRBV12-3 or TRBV12-4 to TRBJ2-2; D not certain. V lost 5 bases to trimming and J lost 6 bases, with 4 bases between them. The CDR3 has 11 residues. CDR3 nucleotide sequence: TGTGCCAGCAGTAGCTCCGGGGAGCTGTTTTTT. This translates into CASSSSGELFF.

The chain joins TRBV6-5 to TRBJ2-1; D is possibly TRBD1 (5 bases). Germline assignment: CDR1 MNHEY and CDR2 SVGAGI. Deletions cut 0 bases from V and 10 bases from J, with 13 bases between. The CDR3 has 14 amino acids. CDR3 sequence: CASSYSTYRTEQFF. CDR3 bases: TGTGCCAGCAGTTACTCGACGTATCGGACAGAGCAGTTCTTC.

The chain couples TRBV24-1 to TRBJ2-7; a weak D match, TRBD1 (6 bases). Germline lookup yields CDR1 KGHDR and CDR2 SFDVKD. The V end was cut by 6 bases, the J end by 7 bases, with 21 bases between. The CDR3 runs to 15 residues. The CDR3 DNA reads TGTGCCACCAGTTGGATGACGGCAGGGGTAGGTGAGCAGTACTTC. It codes for CATSWMTAGVGEQYF.

For this clone: The sample has other DNA sequences that encode this CDR3 too. The rearrangement uses TRBV7-9 and TRBJ2-5, with D maybe TRBD2 (6 bases). Germline CDR1 reads SEHNR; CDR2 reads FQNEAQ (reference sequence). The CDR3 runs to 14 residues. V gave up 4 bases and J gave up 2 bases, with 11 bases separating them. The CDR3 DNA follows: TGTGCCAGCAGCTCACCCGGGGGACAAGAGACCCAGTACTTC. Its translation is CASSSPGGQETQYF.